One sample yielded the 21 T cell receptor beta chains listed below, sequenced in a study of T-cell reconstitution after alpha-beta-depleted transplantation in children (dated by TCRdb to between 2015 and 2016). The library was produced with PCR. The sequencing machine was an Illumina HiSeq 2500. Molecular barcoding was employed in the preparation of TCR libraries, with unique molecular identifiers being used to normalize TCRbeta repertoire quantification. TCRdb trimmed public reads at Q25 via fastp, called clones via MiXCR and kept in-frame beta chains. Under each unique CDR3 protein, matching rows form one entry showing the most common genes and DNA. The sample table records approximately 300,000 distinct CDR3 sequences; approximately 10% of these occur just once. In total, the top ten clones hold 20% to 25% of the sample. The treatment or condition label, read with the paper, signifies: allogeneic hematopoietic cell transplantation with graft depleted of TCRalphabeta T cells and CD19 B cells.

Specimen: peripheral blood, collected 180 days after TCRalphabeta/CD19-depleted stem cell transplant. The receptors were sampled from a male patient between 2 and 10 years old who had a stem cell transplant for chronic granulomatous disease, so the T cells may come from the graft donor.

The table lists this clonotype with many counts. The gene calls are TRBV7-2 and TRBJ1-1, with D perhaps matching TRBD1 (5 bases). Germline assignment: CDR1 SGHTA and CDR2 FQGNSA. The CDR3 runs 17 residues. Trimming took off 5 bases at V and 0 bases at J, with 19 bases between the two ends. CDR3 DNA: TGTGCCAGCAGCCCGCACTGGGGGGTGAAAATGAACACTGAAGCTTTCTTT. As protein: CASSPHWGVKMNTEAFF.

This clonotype was seen repeatedly, ten times or more. The chain joins TRBV4-2 to TRBJ2-3, with 8 bases matching TRBD2. V lost 0 bases, J lost 0 bases, and 8 bases stayed unmatched. Germline V gene data show CDR1 as LGHNA and CDR2 as YNFKEQ. The CDR3 is 18 residues long. The CDR3 DNA sequence: TGTGCCAGCAGCCAAGAGGGTTCCACTAGCGGTAGCACAGATACGCAGTATTTT. Translating gives CASSQEGSTSGSTDTQYF.

This clonotype was seen many times. V gene TRBV18 combines with J gene TRBJ1-2; 7 bases are shared with TRBD1. This CDR3 is 14 amino acids long. Germline assignment: CDR1 KGHSH and CDR2 LQKENI. V shed 3 bases, J shed 3 bases, and the junction held 4 bases outside the gene matches. The CDR3 nucleotides read TGTGCCAGCTCACCTACAGGGGATGACTATGGCTACACCTTC. It codes for CASSPTGDDYGYTF.

A note on this clonotype: This may be a read error, as it is one base from a much larger clone. J is TRBJ1-1 and V is TRBV20-1; 8 positions agree with TRBD1. Germline CDR1 reads DFQATT; CDR2 reads SNEGSKA (reference sequence). The CDR3 is 15 amino acids. In DNA form, the CDR3 reads TGCAGTGCTAGAGATGGTACAGGGGGGAACACTGAAACTTTCTTT. Translation gives CSARDGTGGNTETFF.

The V and J genes are TRBV29-1 and TRBJ2-5; TRBD2 agrees at 7 bases. The V segment lost 5 bases and the J segment 5 bases; nucleotides outside the gene matches: 14. The germline V gene encodes CDR1 SQVTM and CDR2 ANQGSEA. This CDR3 has 15 residues. The CDR3 protein is CSVQVRLTGGETQYF. In DNA form, the CDR3 reads TGCAGCGTTCAAGTACGTCTAACGGGAGGCGAGACCCAGTACTTC.

This clonotype was counted at least ten times. V is TRBV21-1 and J is TRBJ2-7. TRBV21-1 is shown as a pseudogene. The CDR3 loop spans 12 amino acids. The CDR3 DNA reads as TGTACTACAAGGATAAGATTTTACGAGCAGTACTTC. Protein sequence: CTTRIRFYEQYF.

The sample holds many counts of this clonotype. This chain links TRBV12-3 or TRBV12-4 with TRBJ1-6, with TRBD1 matching 7 bases. This CDR3 is built from 14 residues. J gave up 10 bases and V 6 bases, and 9 bases lay outside the gene matches. CDR3 in DNA: TGTGCCAGCAGAACAACAGGGGTAGGATCACCCCTCCACTTT. Protein: CASRTTGVGSPLHF.

In its sample, this clonotype was seen many times. This chain joins TRBV20-1 and TRBJ1-2; possibly TRBD1 for D (5 bases). The CDR3 covers 11 residues. Germline V lookup: CDR1 DFQATT, CDR2 SNEGSKA (reference sequence). Trimming removed 5 bases from V and 5 bases from J, with 9 bases in between. The CDR3: CSALGGYGYTF. For the CDR3, the DNA is TGCAGTGCTCTGGGGGGATATGGCTACACCTTC.

A word on this clonotype: Being one base from a much bigger clone, this may be a read error. The chain combines TRBV20-1 with TRBJ2-7; no firm D call. The length of the CDR3 is 12 residues. Germline V gene data show CDR1 as DFQATT and CDR2 as SNEGSKA (reference sequence). The CDR3 nucleotides read TGCAGTGCCCAGAAGAGTTTTTACGATCAGTACTTC. Translation gives CSAQKSFYDQYF.

Many counts were recorded for this clonotype. This chain uses TRBV5-4 with TRBJ2-5; 7 positions match TRBD1. The CDR3 covers 17 residues. Germline loops: CDR1 SGHNT, CDR2 YYREEE (reference sequence). The V and J ends lost 0 bases and 5 bases, in that order; junction bases with no gene match: 13. This chain's CDR3 is CASSLGVRAGGRETQYF. Here the CDR3 DNA reads TGTGCCAGCAGCTTGGGGGTTAGGGCAGGGGGTCGCGAGACCCAGTACTTC.

About this clonotype: A read error is possible here, since a much larger clone lies one base away. The V gene is TRBV5-1, the J gene TRBJ1-6; TRBD1 agrees at 12 bases. Germline V gene sequence: CDR1 SGHRS, CDR2 YFSETQ. The CDR3 has 16 amino acids. CDR3 in amino acids: CACSKGQGAFNSPLHF. DNA for the CDR3: TGCGCCTGCAGCAAGGGACAGGGGGCATTTAATTCACCCCTCCACTTT.

There are many counts of this clonotype. The rearrangement joins TRBV6-5 to TRBJ1-2; the D is unclear. CDR1 and CDR2 from the germline V gene are MNHEY and SVGAGI. The CDR3 consists of 15 residues. The V gene lost 8 bases and the J gene lost 2 bases, with 18 bases spanning the gap. In nucleotides, the CDR3 is TGTGCCAGCCACACTGGACGGGGAATAAACTATGGCTACACCTTC. It is translated as CASHTGRGINYGYTF.

This clonotype was picked up many times. The gene calls are TRBV7-6 and TRBJ2-2, with TRBD2 matching 7 bases. The germline CDR1 and CDR2 sequences are SGHVS and FNYEAQ. Losses at the gene ends were 3 bases for V and 3 bases for J; bases not matched to a gene: 10. The CDR3 spans 17 residues. The CDR3 DNA follows: TGTGCCAGCAGCTTCCAGGGAGGGGTATCTTACACCGGGGAGCTGTTTTTT. The encoded protein is CASSFQGGVSYTGELFF.

This clonotype came up many times. The rearrangement uses TRBV5-1 and TRBJ2-1, with 11 nucleotides matching TRBD2. Germline loops: CDR1 SGHRS, CDR2 YFSETQ. CDR3 length: 15 amino acids. Trimming removed 4 bases from V and 3 bases from J; junction bases left unmatched: 3. The CDR3 DNA sequence: TGCGCCAGCAGCACGACTAGCGGGGTCTACAATGAGCAGTTCTTC. Amino acids: CASSTTSGVYNEQFF.

The chain carries TRBV7-2 and TRBJ2-5; a weak D match, TRBD2 (6 bases). Germline CDR1 and CDR2: SGHTA and FQGNSA. V shed 2 bases and J shed 7 bases, with 14 bases lying between them. The CDR3 spans 14 residues. The CDR3 DNA sequence: TGTGCCAGCAGCTTACGTCCCAACGGGGGGACCCAGTACTTC. It translates to CASSLRPNGGTQYF.

The table lists this clonotype with many counts. The gene calls are TRBV4-3 and TRBJ2-3, with 12 nucleotides matching TRBD2. Germline V gene lookup returns CDR1 LGHNA and CDR2 YSLEER. After removal of 1 base from V and 7 bases from J, the junction contained 6 bases not matched to a gene. The CDR3 sequence is 16 residues long. The CDR3 loop reads CASSQGTSGIGYTQYF. As DNA, the CDR3 is TGCGCCAGCAGCCAAGGGACTAGCGGGATAGGTTATACGCAGTATTTT.

This clonotype was seen ten or more times. The rearrangement uses TRBV27 and TRBJ2-3; D is unclear. CDR1 MNHEY and CDR2 SMNVEV come from the germline V gene (reference sequence). This CDR3 contains 16 residues. Trimming cost V 1 base and J 3 bases, with 14 bases left between them. CDR3 nucleotide sequence: TGTGCCAGCAGTTTATTCCCTAGTTCCCCGACAGATACGCAGTATTTT. Translated, it gives CASSLFPSSPTDTQYF.

In this sample, this clonotype is medium-sized. The rearrangement links TRBV7-2 to TRBJ2-3, with TRBD1 as a possible D gene (7 bases). The CDR3 is made up of 15 amino acids. Germline V lookup: CDR1 SGHTA, CDR2 FQGNSA. With 4 bases removed from V and 2 bases from J, the gap between germline ends came to 13 bases. The CDR3 loop is CASSSQGGNTDTQYF. In DNA, the CDR3 is TGTGCCAGCAGCTCCCAGGGGGGAAACACAGATACGCAGTATTTT.

This clonotype was counted many times. The chain combines TRBV7-6 with TRBJ2-7; TRBD2 might be the D (6 bases). V lost 4 bases and J lost 2, with 18 bases in between. The CDR3 totals 16 residues. Germline lookup yields CDR1 SGHVS and CDR2 FNYEAQ. The CDR3 DNA is TGTGCCAGCAGCTCGACCCCTTGGAGGGCCACCTACGAGCAGTACTTC. Translated: CASSSTPWRATYEQYF.

This clonotype was counted many times. This chain links TRBV7-9 with TRBJ2-1; D ambiguous. The CDR3 is 15 residues long. V was pared by 8 bases and J by 7 bases, with 21 bases between. Germline V gene sequence: CDR1 SEHNR, CDR2 FQNEAQ (reference sequence). In DNA form, the CDR3 reads TGTGCCAGCGGAGCCTTGACTGGAAGGTTTAATGAGCAGTTCTTC. It encodes CASGALTGRFNEQFF.

J is TRBJ2-7 and V is TRBV5-4; weak D call: TRBD1 (5 bases). The CDR3 runs to 15 residues. The germline CDR1 and CDR2 sequences are SGHNT and YYREEE (reference sequence). V lost 2 bases, J lost 4 bases, and 16 bases lay in between. CDR3 region: CASSFRAGFSYEQYF. CDR3 bases: TGTGCCAGCAGCTTCCGAGCAGGGTTTTCGTACGAGCAGTACTTC.